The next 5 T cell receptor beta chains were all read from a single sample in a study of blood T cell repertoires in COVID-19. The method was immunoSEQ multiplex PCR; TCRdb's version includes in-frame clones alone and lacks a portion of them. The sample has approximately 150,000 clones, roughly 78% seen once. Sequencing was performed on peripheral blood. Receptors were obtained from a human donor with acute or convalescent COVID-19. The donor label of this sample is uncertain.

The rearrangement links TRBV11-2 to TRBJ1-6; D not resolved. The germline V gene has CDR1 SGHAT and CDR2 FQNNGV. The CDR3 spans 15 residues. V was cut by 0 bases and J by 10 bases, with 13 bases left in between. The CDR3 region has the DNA TGTGCCAGCAGCTTAGAAGCGGCAGTTGAGTCACCCCTCCACTTT. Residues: CASSLEAAVESPLHF.

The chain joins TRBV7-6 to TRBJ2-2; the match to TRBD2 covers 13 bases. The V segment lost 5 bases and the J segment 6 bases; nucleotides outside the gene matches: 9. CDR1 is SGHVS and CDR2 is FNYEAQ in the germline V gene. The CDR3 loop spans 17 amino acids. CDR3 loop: CASSLWTSGGIAGELFF. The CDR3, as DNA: TGTGCCAGCAGCCTCTGGACTAGCGGGGGAATCGCCGGGGAGCTGTTTTTT.

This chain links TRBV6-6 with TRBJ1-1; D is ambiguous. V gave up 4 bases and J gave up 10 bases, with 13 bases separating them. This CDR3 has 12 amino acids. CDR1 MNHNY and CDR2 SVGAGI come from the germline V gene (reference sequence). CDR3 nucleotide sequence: TGTGCCAGCAGTTCGTCAGGATTTAGAGCTTTCTTT. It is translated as CASSSSGFRAFF.

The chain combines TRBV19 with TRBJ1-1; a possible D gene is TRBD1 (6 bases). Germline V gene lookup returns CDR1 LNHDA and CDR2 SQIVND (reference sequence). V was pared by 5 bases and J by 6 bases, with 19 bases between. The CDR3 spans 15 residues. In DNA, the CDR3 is TGTGCCAGTAGTTCTGAAGACAGGTCCGGCGCTGAAGCTTTCTTT. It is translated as CASSSEDRSGAEAFF. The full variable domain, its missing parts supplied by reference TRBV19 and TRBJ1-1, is DGGITQSPKYLFRKEGQNVTLSCEQNLNHDAMYWYRQDPGQGLRLIYYSQIVNDFQKGDIAEGYSVSREKKESFPLTVTSAQKNPTAFYLCASSSEDRSGAEAFFGQGTRLTVV.

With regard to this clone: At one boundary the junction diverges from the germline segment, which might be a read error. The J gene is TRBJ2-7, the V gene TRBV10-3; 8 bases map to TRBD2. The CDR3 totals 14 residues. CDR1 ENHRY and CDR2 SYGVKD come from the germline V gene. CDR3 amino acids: CAISEAGAPYAQYF. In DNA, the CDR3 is TGTGCCATCAGTGAAGCGGGGGCCCCGTACGCGCAGTACTTC.